This is a list of T cell receptor beta chains from one sample in a study of CD8+CD57+ T cells in acquired aplastic anemia. Each CDR3 protein is one row after TCRdb ran MiXCR on the reads. The sample has 150,000 to 200,000 distinct CDR3 sequences, about 45% seen once. The sequencing sample was made of sorted CD4+, CD8+, or CD8+CD57+ T cells (not recorded which) from PBMCs. The receptor set was obtained from a human donor with aplastic anemia. The CDR3 runs from the conserved cysteine through the conserved F or W. The D gene is left open where the match is weak. The listing skips clone size in some rows; elsewhere it reads once, few, many or a size class.

CDR3	DNA	J	D	V	size
CASSETEVDEQFF	TGTGCCAGCAGCGAAACAGAAGTGGATGAGCAGTTCTTC	TRBJ2-1	.	TRBV7-8	many
CASSESGGSYNSPLHF	TGTGCCAGCAGTGAATCCGGGGGATCCTATAATTCACCCCTCCACTTT	TRBJ1-6	.	TRBV25-1	.
CASSSGTAGNTIYF	TGTGCCAGCAGCTCAGGGACAGCTGGAAACACCATATATTTT	TRBJ1-3	TRBD1	TRBV7-2	many
CASSAGWGSYNEQFF	TGTGCCAGCAGTGCCGGGTGGGGTTCCTACAATGAGCAGTTCTTC	TRBJ2-1	.	TRBV25-1	.
CSAQRDSLFGEQYF	TGCAGTGCCCAGCGGGACAGCCTTTTTGGCGAGCAGTACTTC	TRBJ2-7	.	TRBV20-1	many
CASSSYRRSYEQYF	TGTGCCAGCAGCTCTTATCGGCGGAGCTACGAGCAGTACTTC	TRBJ2-7	.	TRBV7-3	.
CSARESGWGTGELFF	TGCAGTGCTAGAGAATCGGGGTGGGGCACCGGGGAGCTGTTTTTT	TRBJ2-2	.	TRBV20-1	many
CATSRPLAGSSYNEQFF	TGTGCCACCAGCAGACCGCTAGCGGGAAGCTCCTACAATGAGCAGTTCTTC	TRBJ2-1	TRBD2	TRBV15	once
CASSLQRSSYEQYF	TGTGCCAGCAGCCTCCAGCGGTCCTCCTACGAGCAGTACTTC	TRBJ2-7	.	TRBV2	.
CASSVGGGNSPLHF	TGTGCCAGCAGTGTGGGGGGAGGTAATTCACCCCTCCACTTT	TRBJ1-6	.	TRBV25-1	few
CSASSYSTGAAYEQYF	TGCAGTGCCAGCAGTTACTCGACAGGGGCTGCCTACGAGCAGTACTTC	TRBJ2-7	TRBD1	TRBV20-1	.
CASSPRDRGSSGANVLTF	TGCGCCAGCAGCCCTCGGGACAGGGGGTCCTCTGGGGCCAACGTCCTGACTTTC	TRBJ2-6	TRBD1	TRBV5-1	many
CASRPNLAGGPDTQYF	TGTGCCAGCAGACCCAACCTAGCGGGGGGGCCAGATACGCAGTATTTT	TRBJ2-3	TRBD2	TRBV7-3	many
CVSSVGNNEQFF	TGTGTCAGCAGCGTAGGAAACAATGAGCAGTTCTTC	TRBJ2-1	.	TRBV9	few
CAISMTSGGSDTQYF	TGTGCCATCAGCATGACTAGCGGGGGGTCAGATACGCAGTATTTT	TRBJ2-3	TRBD2	TRBV10-3	.
CASSLQGTLYGYTF	TGTGCCAGCAGCTTACAGGGGACTCTCTATGGCTACACCTTC	TRBJ1-2	TRBD1	TRBV5-5	many
CASSLGGGRVQPQHF	TGTGCCAGCAGTTTGGGGGGGGGCAGGGTTCAGCCCCAGCATTTT	TRBJ1-5	.	TRBV25-1	.
CASNDRGREKLFF	TGTGCCAGTAACGACAGGGGACGGGAAAAACTGTTTTTT	TRBJ1-4	TRBD1	TRBV19	many
CARSGGLAGGRDTQYF	TGTGCCCGGAGCGGGGGACTAGCGGGAGGCCGGGATACGCAGTATTTT	TRBJ2-3	TRBD2	TRBV10-3	.
CASSVATGDPAYNEQFF	TGTGCCAGCAGCGTAGCTACAGGGGATCCTGCCTACAATGAGCAGTTCTTC	TRBJ2-1	TRBD1	TRBV9	many